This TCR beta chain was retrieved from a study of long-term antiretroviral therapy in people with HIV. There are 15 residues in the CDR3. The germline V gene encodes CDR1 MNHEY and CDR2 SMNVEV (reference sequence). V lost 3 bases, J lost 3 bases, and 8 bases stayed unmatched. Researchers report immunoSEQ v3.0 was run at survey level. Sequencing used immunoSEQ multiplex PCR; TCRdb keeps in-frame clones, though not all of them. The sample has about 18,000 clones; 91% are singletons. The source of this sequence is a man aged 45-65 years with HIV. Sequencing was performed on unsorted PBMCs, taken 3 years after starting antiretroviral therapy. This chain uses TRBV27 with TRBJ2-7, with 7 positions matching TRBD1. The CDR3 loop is CASSLGQRWDYEQYF. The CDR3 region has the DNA TGTGCCAGCAGTTTGGGACAGAGGTGGGACTACGAGCAGTACTTC.